Detailed here is one TCR beta chain. Which antigen it targets is not known. Per-base qualities were not stored, and no clone one base away is much larger. The CDR3 runs 15 amino acids, cysteine and phenylalanine included. CDR3 DNA only is kept here, 45 bases in frame from base 1. The V end gives up 1 base and the J end 6 bases, leaving 6 bases in the junction not matched to a gene. CDR1 and CDR2, looked up from the germline V gene (reference sequence), are SEHNR and FQNEAQ. The cohort consisted of approximately 670 healthy bone marrow donors. At the time of sampling, all cohort members were nominally healthy, though unrecorded immune exposures were likely present. The donor was CMV seropositive and belonged to the group of some 290 seropositive cohort members. Each donor provided a peripheral blood sample, and peripheral blood mononuclear cells were used for TCR beta sequencing. Genomic DNA extraction from the blood cell samples was performed with the Qiagen DNeasy Blood Extraction Kit.

The source of the sample is a study of cytomegalovirus exposure and HLA in healthy donors (dated by TCRdb to the late 2010s). About the study as a whole: In an earlier analysis of approximately 500 of the donors, around 300 Gb of sequence data and 100 million or so unique TCR beta sequences from about 179 million T cells were reported. Alongside the repertoire data, information on donor age, sex, ethnicity and CMV serostatus was compiled. To study patterns of TCR occurrence, a later analysis re-analyzed previously published TCR beta repertoires from 500 to 850 donors and added high-resolution HLA genotyping. Among the roughly 380 genotyped donors, approximately 77% belonged to the genetic ancestry cluster associated with self-reported Caucasian donors. All discovery cohort repertoires had been generated using a single sequencing platform. To predict cytomegalovirus infection status, the study brought together high-throughput TCR immunosequencing, statistical association of individual TCRs with disease status, and machine learning. In the later analysis, no new phenotypic data were used to find candidate immune exposures; instead, reliance was placed on TCR beta sequences and their occurrence across donors. A later genetic analysis used genome-wide SNP genotypes for about 65% of the 666 donors, treating that subset as a discovery cohort. Along with the roughly 610-subject first cohort, a separate validation cohort of roughly 110 different subjects was used. To decide whether each TCR beta V gene segment behaved as functional or pseudogenic, an earlier analysis of 587 of the donors relied on high-throughput TCR beta sequencing. The study profiled the T cell repertoires of more than 500 subjects by immunosequencing and related them to cytomegalovirus serostatus. An early release that covered about 600 HLA-typed donors contained approximately 300 gigabases of sequencing data and 70 million to 100 million unique TCR sequences. A handful of DR-DQ haplotypes were handled as single units for association and clustering because linkage in the cohort was strong. Typing coverage differed by locus: A, B, C, DRB1 and DQB1 were typed in roughly 620-630 donors, DQA1 in about 510, DPA1 in some 570, and DPB1 in about 450. Among some 410 genotyped donors of the cohort, an average of approximately 240,000 unique TCR beta nucleotide sequences was sequenced per donor, of which 15% to 20% were non-productive. The study aimed to test whether cataloging public T cell receptors could reveal signatures of past pathogen exposure. HLA typing covered class I and class II loci at four-digit resolution.

Beyond this particular receptor, the publication reports: The study listed approximately 150 TCR beta chains as associated with cytomegalovirus. The 87-base-pair reads could not distinguish some IMGT-functional V segments, including TRBV6-2 and TRBV6-3, so those segments were excluded. Because counts were too low, roughly 17 rarely observed V segments, including chromosome 9 orphons, were left out of the earlier analysis of over 550 of the donors. According to a later analysis, most CMV-associated TCR beta chains appeared to be HLA-restricted, and the HLA associations seemed to be driven largely by CMV exposure. At a false discovery rate of 0.05, a later analysis linked 16,951 TCR beta sequences to specific HLA alleles. A later analysis found that HLA-associated TCR beta chains were more clonally expanded and had lower generation probabilities than equally common non-associated chains. Correlated functional status among segregating V segments might reflect linkage disequilibrium, but an unknown experimental factor could not be ruled out. An association between a missense DCLRE1C variant and V-gene and J-gene trimming of TCR beta chains was found in a later genetic analysis and replicated in an independent cohort. Immune exposure information for the cohort was limited to CMV serostatus. Because some donors lacked HLA typing at each locus, the association tests relied only on the typed subset. Presence/absence analyses assumed roughly uniform sequencing depth across donors, an assumption that may not hold. The authors suggested that the approach could potentially be extended to other disease states and immunological phenotypes. A group of highly shared sequence variants was considered likely to be a technical artifact of the sequencing pipeline. A later analysis reported that several top co-occurrence clusters appeared linked to parvovirus B19, influenza, CMV and Epstein-Barr virus. Strong co-occurrence of HLA alleles, especially DR and DQ, made assigning TCR associations to individual alleles difficult. Most TCR sequences were seen in very few donors, while some public TCRs were found in many individuals. In this cohort, only TCR beta chains were sequenced, and detectable features were limited by the absence of alpha or paired-chain data. In an earlier analysis of 587 of the donors, most TCR beta V segments appeared in productive rearrangements about 87% or about 30% of the time, broadly matching IMGT annotations. The classifier was reported to diagnose cytomegalovirus status with high specificity and sensitivity in both the original cohort and the validation cohort. In a later analysis, TCR association rates were found to vary across HLA loci, with the most associated TCRs seen for DRB1 alleles and the fewest for HLA-C alleles. A few of the identified cytomegalovirus-associated TCR beta chains were confirmed in vitro to be specific for cytomegalovirus antigens. According to a later genetic analysis, donors in an Asian-associated ancestry cluster had fewer N-insertions in productive TCRs than the roughly 670-donor mean. A further reported finding was that TCR beta sequences accurately predicted the HLA-A and HLA-B alleles for most subjects in the first cohort.

Libraries were built with the immunoSEQ multiplex PCR assay. The multiplex PCR relied on a mix of 60 forward primers for TCR Vbeta segments and 13 reverse primers for TCR Jbeta segments. The CDR3 region of rearranged TCR beta genes was amplified from genomic DNA with a multiplex PCR assay. On the Illumina HiSeq System, the amplified TCR beta libraries were sequenced as 87-base-pair reads. From the authors' description of their analysis: Across the roughly 600 repertoires, a later analysis counted 60 million to 90 million unique TCR beta chains, 9 million to 14 million of which were shared by at least two donors. Raw reads were error-corrected and collapsed into unique sequences by a nearest-neighbor algorithm in which closely related sequences were merged to remove PCR and sequencing errors. To assign V, D and J gene segments, CDR3 sequences were aligned to IMGT reference sequences. For a sequence to be retained, a match of at least six nucleotides was required to both a V gene segment and a J gene segment. Rearrangements were called productive when the CDR3 lacked stop codons and stayed in frame with V and J; all others were non-productive. Following IMGT convention, CDR3 was defined as the stretch from the second conserved V-encoded cysteine to the conserved J-encoded phenylalanine. In an earlier analysis of roughly 610 of the donors, sequences lacking an unambiguous match to a single V gene segment were excluded. In an earlier analysis of 587 of the donors, a V segment was called functional when productive rearrangements were above 56.7%, and segregating when the standard deviation between donors exceeded 5%. A statistical classification framework was built for diagnosing cytomegalovirus status from the catalog of TCR beta chain sequences. A later analysis assigned V and J genes by comparing TCR nucleotide sequences with IMGT/GENE-DB human TR gene sequences. The TCRdist pipeline was used in a later analysis to assign CDR3 sequences and most-parsimonious VDJ recombination scenarios. In a later analysis, each TCR beta chain was defined by its CDR3 amino acid sequence together with its V-gene family, and reads without a unique V-gene family were excluded. To address suspected cross-contamination and a sequencing artifact, a later analysis removed 550 to 750 highly shared, low-generation-probability nucleotide sequences. For each public chain, a later analysis derived a clonal expansion index from normalized ranks of inferred template counts within each repertoire. In a later analysis, generation probabilities were computed using a VDJ recombination model fitted to out-of-frame rearrangements, and the results were checked against IGoR. A later analysis scored TCR-TCR, TCR-HLA and TCR-CMV co-occurrence with hypergeometric tests, applying a repertoire-size bias correction to TCR pairs. A later analysis estimated false discovery rates by permuting HLA or CMV assignments 20 times. In a later analysis, co-occurring TCRs were grouped using DBSCAN, with TCRdist sequence similarity added in when clustering inside HLA-allele-positive subsets. Repertoires with fewer than 30,000 or more than 120,000 public chains were left out of co-occurrence clustering, as were five repertoires with anomalous nucleotide sharing. TCRdb's version of the immuneACCESS table is confined to in-frame rearrangements and falls short of the full clone set. An unresolved V gene accounts for under half of the shortfall where checked; the remainder is of unknown origin. That table is the source of V, J and clone size, and D and trimming were worked out from the DNA. The sample table lists 95,000 to 110,000 clones, around 79% of them with a count of one. The top ten clones comprise 5.8% of the sample.

In this chain, TRBV7-9 is recombined with TRBJ2-3; TRBD2 lines up with 8 middle nucleotides. This TCR derives from a man in his 60s in good health and CMV-seropositive. Sample: PBMCs. The nucleotide sequence reads TGTGCCAGCAGCTTAGGAGCGGGGGAGTTCGATACGCAGTATTTT. It is translated as CASSLGAGEFDTQYF. The reference TRBV7-9 and TRBJ2-3 proteins fill in what lies around the CDR3, so the full variable domain reads DTGVSQNPRHKITKRGQNVTFRCDPISEHNRLYWYRQTLGQGPEFLTYFQNEAQLEKSRLLSDRFSAERPKGSFSTLEIQRTEQGDSAMYLCASSLGAGEFDTQYFGPGTRLTVL.